The clone carrying this T cell receptor (beta chain) was recorded a few times. TCRdb reprocessed the 5' RACE reads via MiXCR and lists one record per CDR3 protein. The sample yields some 6,100 distinct CDR3 sequences, about 8% seen once. The time point denotes: sample taken at primary tumor resection. The donors, about 74 patients with untreated early-stage non-small cell lung cancer, provided the samples. This entry is derived from a study of spatial heterogeneity in lung cancer. Study-wide context: Consistently, beta-chain sequences turned up in larger numbers than alpha-chain sequences did.

The CDR3 runs 16 residues. Germline-derived CDR1 and CDR2 are SGHTA and FQGNSA. V lost 3 bases and J lost 4; bases outside the gene matches: 7. The source of this sequence is a female donor with early-stage non-small cell lung cancer. This rearrangement joins TRBV7-2 to TRBJ2-5; 11 bases are a match to TRBD1. Sequenced material: normal lung tissue next to the tumor, taken at surgery. CDR3 residues: CASSFPDRGHRETQYF. The DNA for the CDR3 is TGTGCCAGCAGCTTTCCGGACAGGGGGCATCGAGAGACCCAGTACTTC.